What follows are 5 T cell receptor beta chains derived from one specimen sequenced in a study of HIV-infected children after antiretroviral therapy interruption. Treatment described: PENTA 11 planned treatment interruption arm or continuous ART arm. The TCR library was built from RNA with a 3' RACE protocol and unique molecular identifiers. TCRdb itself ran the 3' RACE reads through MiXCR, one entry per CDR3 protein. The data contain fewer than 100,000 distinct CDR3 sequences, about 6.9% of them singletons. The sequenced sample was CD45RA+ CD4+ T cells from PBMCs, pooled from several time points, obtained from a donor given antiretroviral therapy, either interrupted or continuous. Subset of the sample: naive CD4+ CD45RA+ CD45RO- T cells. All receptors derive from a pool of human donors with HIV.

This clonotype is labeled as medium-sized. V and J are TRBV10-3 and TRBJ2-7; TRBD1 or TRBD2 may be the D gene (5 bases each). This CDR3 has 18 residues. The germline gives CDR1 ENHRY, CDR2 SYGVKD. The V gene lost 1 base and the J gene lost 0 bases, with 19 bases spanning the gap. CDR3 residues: CAISEYKVGDPNSYEQYF. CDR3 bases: TGTGCCATCAGTGAGTATAAGGTCGGGGACCCAAACTCCTACGAGCAGTACTTC.

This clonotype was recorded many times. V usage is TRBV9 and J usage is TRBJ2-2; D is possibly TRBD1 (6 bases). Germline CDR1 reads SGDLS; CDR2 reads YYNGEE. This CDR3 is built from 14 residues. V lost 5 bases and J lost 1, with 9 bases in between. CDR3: CASSWTVNTGELFF. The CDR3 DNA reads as TGTGCCAGCAGTTGGACAGTGAACACCGGGGAGCTGTTTTTT.

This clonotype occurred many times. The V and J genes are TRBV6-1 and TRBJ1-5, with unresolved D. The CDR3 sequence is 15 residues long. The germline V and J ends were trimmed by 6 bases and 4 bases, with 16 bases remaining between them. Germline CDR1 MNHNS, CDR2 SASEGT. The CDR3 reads CASSSRPISNQPQHF. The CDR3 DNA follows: TGTGCCAGCAGCTCCCGACCGATAAGTAATCAGCCCCAGCATTTT.

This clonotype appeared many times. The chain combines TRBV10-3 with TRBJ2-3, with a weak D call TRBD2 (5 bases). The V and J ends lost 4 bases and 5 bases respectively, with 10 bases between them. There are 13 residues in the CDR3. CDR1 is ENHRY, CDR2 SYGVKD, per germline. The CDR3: CAISALAGDTQYF. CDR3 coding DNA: TGTGCCATCAGTGCTCTAGCAGGAGATACGCAGTATTTT.

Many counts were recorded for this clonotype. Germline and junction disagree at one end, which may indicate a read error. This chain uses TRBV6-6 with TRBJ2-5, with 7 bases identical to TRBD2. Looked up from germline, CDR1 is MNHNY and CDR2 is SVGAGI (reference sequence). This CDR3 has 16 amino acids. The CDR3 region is CASGDAGGVNQDTQYF. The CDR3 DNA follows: TGTGCCAGCGGTGATGCTGGGGGGGTTAACCAGGACACCCAGTACTTT.